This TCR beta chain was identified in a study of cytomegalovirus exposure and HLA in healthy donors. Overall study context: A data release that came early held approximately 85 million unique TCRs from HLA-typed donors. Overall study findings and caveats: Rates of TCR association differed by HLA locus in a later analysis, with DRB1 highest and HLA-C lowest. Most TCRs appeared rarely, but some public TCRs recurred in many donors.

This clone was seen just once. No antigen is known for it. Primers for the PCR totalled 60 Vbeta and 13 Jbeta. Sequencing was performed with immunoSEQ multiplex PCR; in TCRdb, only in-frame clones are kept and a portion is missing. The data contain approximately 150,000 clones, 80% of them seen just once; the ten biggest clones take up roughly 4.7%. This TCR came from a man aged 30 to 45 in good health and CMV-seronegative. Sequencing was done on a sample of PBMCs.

Here the CDR3 reads CASSYNDRVDYGYTF. CDR3 sequence (DNA): TGTGCCAGCAGCTATAACGACAGGGTGGACTATGGCTACACCTTC. This chain joins TRBV13 and TRBJ1-2; TRBD1 aligns across 7 bases. Per germline, CDR1 PRHDT and CDR2 FYEKMQ (reference sequence). The CDR3 loop spans 15 amino acids. The junction had 8 bases not matched to a gene; V was cut back by 4 bases and J by 3 bases. Complete variable domain (other parts from reference TRBV13 and TRBJ1-2): AAGVIQSPRHLIKEKRETATLKCYPIPRHDTVYWYQQGPGQDPQFLISFYEKMQSDKGSIPDRFSAQQFSDYHSELNMSSLELGDSALYFCASSYNDRVDYGYTFGSGTRLTVV.